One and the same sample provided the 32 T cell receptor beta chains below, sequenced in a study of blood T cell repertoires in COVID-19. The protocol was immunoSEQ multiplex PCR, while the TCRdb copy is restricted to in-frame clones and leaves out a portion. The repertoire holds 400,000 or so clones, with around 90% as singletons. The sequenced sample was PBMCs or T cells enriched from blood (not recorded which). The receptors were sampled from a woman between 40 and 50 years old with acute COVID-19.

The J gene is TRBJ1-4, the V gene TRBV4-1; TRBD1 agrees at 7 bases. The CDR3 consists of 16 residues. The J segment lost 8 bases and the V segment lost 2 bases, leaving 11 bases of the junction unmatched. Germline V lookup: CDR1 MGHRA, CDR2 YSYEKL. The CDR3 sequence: CASSQNFDRAGEKLFF. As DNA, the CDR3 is TGCGCCAGCAGCCAAAACTTCGACAGGGCAGGCGAAAAACTGTTTTTT.

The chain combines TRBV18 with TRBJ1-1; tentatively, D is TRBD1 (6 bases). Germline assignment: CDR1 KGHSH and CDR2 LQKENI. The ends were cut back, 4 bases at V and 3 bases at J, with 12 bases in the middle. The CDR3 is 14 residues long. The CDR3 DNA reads TGTGCCAGCTCACGCGAGGGGGGGTACACTGAAGCTTTCTTT. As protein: CASSREGGYTEAFF.

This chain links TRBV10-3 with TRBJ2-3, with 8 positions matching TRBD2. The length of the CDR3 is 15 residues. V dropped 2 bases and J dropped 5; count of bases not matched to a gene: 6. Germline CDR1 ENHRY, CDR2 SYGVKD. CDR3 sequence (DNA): TGTGCCATCAGTGAGCCACGTGCGGGGGGAGATACGCAGTATTTT. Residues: CAISEPRAGGDTQYF.

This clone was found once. The chain's CDR3 is CASSQQGARPEAFF. The CDR3 DNA reads TGTGCCAGCAGCCAACAGGGGGCGAGGCCTGAAGCTTTCTTT. V and J are TRBV4-2 and TRBJ1-1; 8 positions match TRBD1. The V gene's germline CDR1 is LGHNA and CDR2 YNFKEQ. V lost 2 bases to trimming and J lost 6 bases; unmatched junction nucleotides: 5. There are 14 residues in the CDR3.

The CDR3, as DNA: TGTGCCAGCAGCTTCGTGAATGAGCAGTTCTTC. This encodes CASSFVNEQFF. This chain joins TRBV7-2 and TRBJ2-1; D is unclear. This CDR3 is 11 amino acids long. Looked up from germline, CDR1 is SGHTA and CDR2 is FQGNSA. Deletions cut 3 bases from V and 7 bases from J, with 4 bases between. The whole variable domain, remainder taken from reference TRBV7-2 and TRBJ2-1, is GAGVSQSPSNKVTEKGKDVELRCDPISGHTALYWYRQSLGQGLEFLIYFQGNSAPDKSGLPSDRFSAERTGGSVSTLTIQRTQQEDSAVYLCASSFVNEQFFGPGTRLTVL.

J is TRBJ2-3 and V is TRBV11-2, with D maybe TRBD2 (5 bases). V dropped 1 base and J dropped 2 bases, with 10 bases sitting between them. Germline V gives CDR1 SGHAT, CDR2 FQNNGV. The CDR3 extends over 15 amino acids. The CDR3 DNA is TGTGCCAGCAGCTTAGGTCCCGGGAACACAGATACGCAGTATTTT. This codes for CASSLGPGNTDTQYF.

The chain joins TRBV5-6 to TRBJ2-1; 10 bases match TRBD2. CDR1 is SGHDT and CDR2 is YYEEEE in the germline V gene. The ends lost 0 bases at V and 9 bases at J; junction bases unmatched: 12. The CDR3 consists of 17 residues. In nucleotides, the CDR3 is TGTGCCAGCAGCTTGGTAGGGTTCCAGCGGGGGGGCCGTGAGCAGTTCTTC. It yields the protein CASSLVGFQRGGREQFF.

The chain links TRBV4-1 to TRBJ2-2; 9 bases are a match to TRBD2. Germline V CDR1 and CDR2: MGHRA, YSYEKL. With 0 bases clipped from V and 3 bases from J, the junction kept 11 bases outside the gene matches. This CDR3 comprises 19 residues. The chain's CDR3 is CASSQEASGANLYTGELFF. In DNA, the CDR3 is TGCGCCAGCAGCCAAGAGGCTAGCGGGGCGAACCTTTACACCGGGGAGCTGTTTTTT.

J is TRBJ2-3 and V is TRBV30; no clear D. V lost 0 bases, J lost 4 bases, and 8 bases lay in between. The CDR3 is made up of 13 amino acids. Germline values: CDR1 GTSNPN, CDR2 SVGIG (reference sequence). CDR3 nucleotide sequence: TGTGCCTGGAGTGTACGAGAGGCAGATACGCAGTATTTT. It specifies CAWSVREADTQYF.

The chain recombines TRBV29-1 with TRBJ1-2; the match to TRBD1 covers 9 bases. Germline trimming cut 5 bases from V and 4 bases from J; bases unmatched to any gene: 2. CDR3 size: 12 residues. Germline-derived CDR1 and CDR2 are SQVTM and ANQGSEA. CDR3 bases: TGCAGCGTTTCGGACAGGGGCTATGGCTACACCTTC. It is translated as CSVSDRGYGYTF.

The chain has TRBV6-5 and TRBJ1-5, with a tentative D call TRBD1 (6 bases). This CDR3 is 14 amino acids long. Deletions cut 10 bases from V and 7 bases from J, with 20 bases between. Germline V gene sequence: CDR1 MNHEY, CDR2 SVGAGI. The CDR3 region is CATTTGRYGQPQHF. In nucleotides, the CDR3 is TGTGCCACCACAACAGGGAGATATGGGCAGCCCCAGCATTTT.

CDR3 sequence reads: CAISPVGTDSYGYTF. As DNA, the CDR3 is TGTGCCATCAGTCCTGTAGGTACAGATTCATATGGCTACACCTTC. V gene TRBV10-3 combines with J gene TRBJ1-2; D remains ambiguous. Germline V CDR1 and CDR2: ENHRY, SYGVKD. The germline V and J ends were trimmed by 5 bases and 5 bases, with 18 bases remaining between them. The CDR3 runs to 15 residues.

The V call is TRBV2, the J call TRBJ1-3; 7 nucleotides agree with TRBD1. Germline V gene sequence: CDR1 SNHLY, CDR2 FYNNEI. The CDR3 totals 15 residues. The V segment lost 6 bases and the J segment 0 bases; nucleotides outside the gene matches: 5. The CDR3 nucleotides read TGTGCCAGCAGACCAGGGGGTAGCTCTGGAAACACCATATATTTT. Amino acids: CASRPGGSSGNTIYF.

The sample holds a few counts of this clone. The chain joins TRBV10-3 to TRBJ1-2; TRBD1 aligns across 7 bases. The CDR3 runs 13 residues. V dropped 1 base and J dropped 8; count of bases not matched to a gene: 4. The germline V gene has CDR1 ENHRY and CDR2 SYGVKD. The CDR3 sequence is CAISELGGDGYTF. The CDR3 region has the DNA TGTGCCATCAGTGAGTTAGGGGGCGACGGCTACACCTTC.

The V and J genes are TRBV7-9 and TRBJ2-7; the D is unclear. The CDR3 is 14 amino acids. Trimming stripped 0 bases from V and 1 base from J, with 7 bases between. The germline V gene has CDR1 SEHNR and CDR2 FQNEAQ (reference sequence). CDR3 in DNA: TGTGCCAGCAGCTTAGCCCTACTATCCTACGAGCAGTACTTC. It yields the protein CASSLALLSYEQYF.

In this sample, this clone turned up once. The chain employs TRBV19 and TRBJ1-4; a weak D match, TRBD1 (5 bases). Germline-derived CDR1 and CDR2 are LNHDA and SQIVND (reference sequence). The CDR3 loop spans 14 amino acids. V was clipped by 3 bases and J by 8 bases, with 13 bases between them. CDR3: CASSMAGLGEKLFF. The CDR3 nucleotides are TGTGCCAGTAGTATGGCGGGGCTCGGAGAAAAACTGTTTTTT.

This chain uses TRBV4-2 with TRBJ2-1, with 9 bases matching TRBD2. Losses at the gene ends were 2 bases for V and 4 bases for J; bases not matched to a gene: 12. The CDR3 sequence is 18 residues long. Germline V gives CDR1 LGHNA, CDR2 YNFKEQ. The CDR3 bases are TGTGCCAGCAGCCAACTAGCGTCGGCGCGGGGGGGTTACAATGAGCAGTTCTTC. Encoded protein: CASSQLASARGGYNEQFF.

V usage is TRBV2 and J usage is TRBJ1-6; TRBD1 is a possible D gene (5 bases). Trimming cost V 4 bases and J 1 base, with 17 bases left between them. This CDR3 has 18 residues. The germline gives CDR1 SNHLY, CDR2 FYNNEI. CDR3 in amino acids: CASSVPPQGLSYNSPLHF. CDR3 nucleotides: TGTGCCAGCAGTGTCCCCCCCCAGGGTTTGTCCTATAATTCACCCCTCCACTTT.

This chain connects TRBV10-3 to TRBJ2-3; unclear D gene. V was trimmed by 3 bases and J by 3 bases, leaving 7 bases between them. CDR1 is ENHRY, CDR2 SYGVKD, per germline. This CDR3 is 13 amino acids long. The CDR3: CAISDPGTDTQYF. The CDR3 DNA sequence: TGTGCCATCAGTGACCCCGGGACAGATACGCAGTATTTT.

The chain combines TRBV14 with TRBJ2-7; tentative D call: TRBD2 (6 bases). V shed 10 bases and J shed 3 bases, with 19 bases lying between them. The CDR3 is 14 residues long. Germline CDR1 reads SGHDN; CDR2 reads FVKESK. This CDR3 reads CATSYGGSRYEQYF. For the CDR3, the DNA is TGTGCCACCTCTTACGGGGGATCACGCTACGAGCAGTACTTC.

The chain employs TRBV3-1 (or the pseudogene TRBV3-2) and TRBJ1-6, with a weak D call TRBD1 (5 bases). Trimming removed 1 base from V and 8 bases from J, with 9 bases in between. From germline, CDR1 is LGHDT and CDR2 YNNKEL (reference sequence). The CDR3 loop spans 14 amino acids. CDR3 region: CASSQARDDSPLHF. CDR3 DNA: TGTGCCAGCAGCCAAGCGCGGGACGATTCACCCCTCCACTTT.

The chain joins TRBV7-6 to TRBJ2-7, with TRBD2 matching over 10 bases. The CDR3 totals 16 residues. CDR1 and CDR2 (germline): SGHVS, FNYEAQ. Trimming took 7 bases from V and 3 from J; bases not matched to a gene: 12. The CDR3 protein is CASTKESGGVIYEQYF. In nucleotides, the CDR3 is TGTGCCAGCACGAAGGAAAGCGGGGGGGTCATCTACGAGCAGTACTTC.

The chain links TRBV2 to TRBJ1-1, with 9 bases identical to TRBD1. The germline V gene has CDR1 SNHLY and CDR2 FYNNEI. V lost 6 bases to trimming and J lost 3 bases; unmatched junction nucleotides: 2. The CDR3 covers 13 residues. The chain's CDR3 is CASRGDRDTEAFF. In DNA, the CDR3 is TGTGCCAGCAGGGGGGACAGGGACACTGAAGCTTTCTTT.

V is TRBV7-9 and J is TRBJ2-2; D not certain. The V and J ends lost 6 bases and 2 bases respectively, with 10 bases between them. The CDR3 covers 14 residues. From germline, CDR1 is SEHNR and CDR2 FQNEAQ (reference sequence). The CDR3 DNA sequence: TGTGCCAGCAGTCAAACAGATAACACCGGGGAGCTGTTTTTT. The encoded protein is CASSQTDNTGELFF.

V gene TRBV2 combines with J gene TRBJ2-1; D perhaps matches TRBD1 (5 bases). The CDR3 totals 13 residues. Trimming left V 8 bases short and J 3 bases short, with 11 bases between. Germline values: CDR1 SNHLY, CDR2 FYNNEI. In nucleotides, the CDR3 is TGTGCCAGCGCACCAAGGGGCTACAATGAGCAGTTCTTC. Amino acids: CASAPRGYNEQFF.

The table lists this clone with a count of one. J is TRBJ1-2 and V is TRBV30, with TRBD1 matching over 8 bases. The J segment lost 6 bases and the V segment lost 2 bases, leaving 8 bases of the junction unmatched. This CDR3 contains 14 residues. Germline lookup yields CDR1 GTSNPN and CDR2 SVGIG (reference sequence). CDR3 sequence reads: CAWSPDRAFHGYTF. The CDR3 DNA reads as TGTGCCTGGAGTCCGGACAGGGCGTTTCATGGCTACACCTTC.

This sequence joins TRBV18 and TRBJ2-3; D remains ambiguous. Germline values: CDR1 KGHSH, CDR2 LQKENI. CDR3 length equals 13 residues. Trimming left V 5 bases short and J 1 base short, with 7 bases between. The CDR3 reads CASSTTRTDTQYF. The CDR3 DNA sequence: TGTGCCAGCTCAACAACCCGCACAGATACGCAGTATTTT. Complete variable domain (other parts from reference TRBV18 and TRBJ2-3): NAGVMQNPRHLVRRRGQEARLRCSPMKGHSHVYWYRQLPEEGLKFMVYLQKENIIDESGMPKERFSAEFPKEGPSILRIQQVVRGDSAAYFCASSTTRTDTQYFGPGTRLTVL.

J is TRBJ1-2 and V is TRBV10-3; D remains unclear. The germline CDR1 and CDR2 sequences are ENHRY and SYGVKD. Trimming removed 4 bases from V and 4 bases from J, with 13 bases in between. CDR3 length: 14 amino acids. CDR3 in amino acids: CAISGQHGGYGYTF. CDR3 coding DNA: TGTGCCATCAGTGGGCAACATGGAGGCTATGGCTACACCTTC.

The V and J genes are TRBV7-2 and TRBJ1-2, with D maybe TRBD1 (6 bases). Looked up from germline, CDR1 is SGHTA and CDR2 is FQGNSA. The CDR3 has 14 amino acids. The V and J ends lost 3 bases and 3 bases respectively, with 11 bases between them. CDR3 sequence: CASSLDSQYYGYTF. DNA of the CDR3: TGTGCCAGCAGCTTGGACAGCCAGTACTATGGCTACACCTTC.

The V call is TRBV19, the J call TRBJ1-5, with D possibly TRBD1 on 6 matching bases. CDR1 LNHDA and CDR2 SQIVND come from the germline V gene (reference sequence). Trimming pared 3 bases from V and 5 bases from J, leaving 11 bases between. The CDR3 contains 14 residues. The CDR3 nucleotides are TGTGCCAGTAGTATTCGCCCAGGGGATCAGCCCCAGCATTTT. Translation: CASSIRPGDQPQHF.

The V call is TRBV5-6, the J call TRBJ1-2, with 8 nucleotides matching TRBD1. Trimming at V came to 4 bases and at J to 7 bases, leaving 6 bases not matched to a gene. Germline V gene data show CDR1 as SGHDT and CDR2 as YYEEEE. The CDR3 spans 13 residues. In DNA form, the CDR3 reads TGTGCCAGCAGCGTGACAGGGGCAACTGGCTACACCTTC. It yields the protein CASSVTGATGYTF.

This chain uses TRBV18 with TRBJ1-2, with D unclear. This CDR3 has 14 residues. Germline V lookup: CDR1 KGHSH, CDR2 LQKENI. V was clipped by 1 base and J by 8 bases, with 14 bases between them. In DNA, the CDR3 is TGTGCCAGCTCACCACGGATCGGGGATCTGGGCTACACCTTC. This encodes CASSPRIGDLGYTF.